The sample holds many counts of the clone carrying this T cell receptor (beta chain). The junction had 0 bases not matched to a gene; V was cut back by 0 bases and J by 2 bases. The CDR3 spans 13 residues. Germline CDR1 is SQVTM and CDR2 is ANQGSEA. This sample is part of a study of molecular identifiers for immune sequencing clone quantification. Across the study: Sequencing covered four of five parts into which replicate RNA from about 20,000 or 100,000 naive CD8 cells was split.

In TCRdb, the PCR reads were re-called with MiXCR into one record per CDR3 protein. Found here are more than 250,000 distinct CDR3 sequences, over 20% of them singletons; the top ten hold approximately 0.8%. V gene TRBV29-1 combines with J gene TRBJ1-2, with 7 bases aligning to TRBD1. Sequencing used naive CD8+ T cells from blood, with Jurkat cell RNA spiked in. The subset was: FACS-sorted CD8+CD4-CCR7+CD45RA+ naive T cells. The sequence was obtained from a human donor in good health. Some libraries in this study had Jurkat cell RNA spiked in. The CDR3 sequence is CSVEEGQNYGYTF. The DNA for the CDR3 is TGCAGCGTTGAAGAGGGACAGAACTATGGCTACACCTTC.